This T cell receptor (beta chain) was identified in a study of T cell responses to AZD1222 COVID-19 vaccine. TCRdb keeps only in-frame clones here, not all; method: immunoSEQ multiplex PCR. The profile covers approximately 160,000 clones, with 94% appearing a single time and 5.1% taken by the ten largest. The analysis combined second doses at about 4 or about 12 weeks. With V trimmed by 0 bases and J by 8 bases, 3 bases remained unmatched. This CDR3 contains 13 residues. Germline V gives CDR1 GTSNPN, CDR2 SVGIG (reference sequence). Study-wide results and caveats: Close to half of spike-specific TCRs reportedly recognize unmutated variant regions. Spike-specific TCR breadth and depth rose after two AZD1222 doses. Without day 14 samples, only post-peak T cell repertoires were studied.

Note on this clone: As yet, its antigen is unknown.

The rearrangement uses TRBV30 and TRBJ1-4; TRBD1 aligns across 7 bases. Sequencing was performed on peripheral blood, taken 28 days after the second AZD1222 dose. The sequence was obtained from an adult who received the AZD1222 COVID-19 vaccine. CDR3 region: CAWSVQGEEKLFF. The CDR3, as DNA: TGTGCCTGGAGTGTTCAGGGGGAGGAAAAACTGTTTTTT.